The rows below give T cell receptor beta chains drawn from one sample of a study of blood T cell repertoires in COVID-19. Only in-frame clones appear in the TCRdb table, and some are missing; sequencing was by immunoSEQ multiplex PCR. The sample consists of 200,000 to 300,000 clones, about 89% of them appearing once. Material for sequencing was PBMCs or T cells enriched from blood (not recorded which). Every receptor here comes from a woman under 30 who had recovered from COVID-19. CDR3s include the opening cysteine and the closing phenylalanine or tryptophan. A D gene is named only where the DNA matches it firmly. Part of the rows lack a size; the others show once, few, many or a class for expanded clones.

v_gene,d_gene,j_gene,abundance,CDR3nt,CDR3aa
TRBV4-2,-,TRBJ1-2,-,TGTGCCAGCAGCCCGGCGGGGGACTATGGCTACACCTTC,CASSPAGDYGYTF
TRBV2,TRBD2,TRBJ2-2,-,TGTGCCAGCATGGGGACTAGCGACCCCGGGGAGCTGTTTTTT,CASMGTSDPGELFF
TRBV11-2,TRBD1,TRBJ2-7,once,TGTGCCAGCAGCCCCGGGACAGGGAAGCAGCAGTACTTC,CASSPGTGKQQYF
TRBV7-2,-,TRBJ2-2,-,TGTGCCAGCAGTTCCGGGAACACCGGGGAGCTGTTTTTT,CASSSGNTGELFF
TRBV29-1,-,TRBJ1-1,-,TGCAGCGTTGAAGAGGGGAGAGCTTTCTTT,CSVEEGRAFF
TRBV6-2/TRBV6-3,-,TRBJ2-7,few,TGTGCCAGCAGTCCAGGGTTCCTCGAGCAGTACTTC,CASSPGFLEQYF
TRBV19,TRBD2,TRBJ2-3,-,TGTGCCAGTAGTATAGGACTAGCGGGATTCGCGGATACGCAGTATTTT,CASSIGLAGFADTQYF
TRBV4-1,TRBD2,TRBJ2-1,once,TGCGCCAGCAGCCAAGAACGGACTAGCGGGAGAAATGAGCAGTTCTTC,CASSQERTSGRNEQFF
TRBV5-8,-,TRBJ1-5,-,TGTGCCAGCAGCTTGCTCGTGACAGCAAATCAGCCCCAGCATTTT,CASSLLVTANQPQHF
TRBV7-9,-,TRBJ2-1,-,TGTGCCAGCAGCTTCGCTGTATACTCGAGCTCCTACAATGAGCAGTTCTTC,CASSFAVYSSSYNEQFF
TRBV9,-,TRBJ2-1,-,TGTGCCAGCAGCGTACGCGGGAACAACAACAATGAGCAGTTCTTC,CASSVRGNNNNEQFF
TRBV7-9,TRBD2,TRBJ2-1,-,TGTGCCAGCAGCCTAAATACCGGGACTAGGTACGGTGAGCAGTTCTTC,CASSLNTGTRYGEQFF
TRBV6-5,TRBD2,TRBJ2-5,-,TGTGCCAGCAGCCGCGGGGGGGCCGTTGAGACCCAGTACTTC,CASSRGGAVETQYF
TRBV18,-,TRBJ1-5,-,TGTGCCAGCTCACCACATCGGATGAGGAATCAGCCCCAGCATTTT,CASSPHRMRNQPQHF
TRBV5-1,TRBD2,TRBJ2-1,-,TGCGCCAGCAGCAACACCGGGACTAGCTTTTATGAGCAGTTCTTC,CASSNTGTSFYEQFF
TRBV6-5,TRBD1,TRBJ2-7,-,TGTGCCAGCAGCGACGGGACAGGGTCCTACGAGCAGTACTTC,CASSDGTGSYEQYF
TRBV9,-,TRBJ2-7,-,TGTGCCAGCAGCGTAGACGGGACAATGTCCTACGAGCAGTACTTC,CASSVDGTMSYEQYF
TRBV12-3/TRBV12-4,-,TRBJ1-1,-,TGTGCCAGCAGTTTTGAGGAAGACACTGAAGCTTTCTTT,CASSFEEDTEAFF
TRBV19,TRBD1,TRBJ1-6,few,TGTGCCAGTAAGGGACAGGCCAGCTCCTATAATTCACCCCTCCACTTT,CASKGQASSYNSPLHF
TRBV7-3,TRBD1,TRBJ2-1,-,TGTGCCAGCAGTCTAAGACAGGGCTCCTACAATGAGCAGTTCTTC,CASSLRQGSYNEQFF
TRBV27,TRBD2,TRBJ2-7,-,TGTGCCAGCAGTCTCTACCCGGGACTAGCGCAGTACTTC,CASSLYPGLAQYF
TRBV10-2,-,TRBJ2-7,-,TGCGCCAGCATGGTTCTAGCGCCTTCCTACGAGCAGTACTTC,CASMVLAPSYEQYF
TRBV5-8,-,TRBJ1-5,-,TGTGCCAGCAGCTTGCTCCGCGGCATTAGCAATCAGCCCCAGCATTTT,CASSLLRGISNQPQHF
TRBV7-9,TRBD2,TRBJ2-7,-,TGTGCCAGCAGACCCAGCGGGAGTCCCTACGAGCAGTACTTC,CASRPSGSPYEQYF
TRBV19,TRBD1,TRBJ1-2,-,TGTGCCAGTAGTAACCGACAGGGTAACTATGGCTACACCTTC,CASSNRQGNYGYTF
TRBV30,-,TRBJ2-7,-,TGTGCCTGGAGTCACAGGGTCCTCCCTTACGAGCAGTACTTC,CAWSHRVLPYEQYF
TRBV7-8,TRBD1,TRBJ1-1,-,TGTGCCAGCAGCTTAGGTAACGGACAGGGGCGTGATGCTTTCTTT,CASSLGNGQGRDAFF
TRBV5-6,TRBD2,TRBJ2-3,-,TGTGCCAGCAGCCAACATGGACTAGCCACAGATACGCAGTATTTT,CASSQHGLATDTQYF
TRBV3-1/TRBV3-2,-,TRBJ2-1,-,TGTGCCAGCAGCCAAGAAACACTAGCCTCCTACAATGAGCAGTTCTTC,CASSQETLASYNEQFF
TRBV13,TRBD2,TRBJ2-1,-,TGTGCCAGCAGCCTGACTAGCGGGACCCACAATGAGCAGTTCTTC,CASSLTSGTHNEQFF
TRBV4-2,TRBD2,TRBJ2-1,-,TGTGCCAGCAGCCCAAAGCCTAGCGGGACCTACAATGAGCAGTTCTTC,CASSPKPSGTYNEQFF
TRBV5-4,TRBD2,TRBJ2-7,-,TGTGCCAGCAGCTCCCAAGCGGGAGTGCTCTACGAGCAGTACTTC,CASSSQAGVLYEQYF
TRBV27,-,TRBJ2-1,-,TGTGCCAGCAGTTTATCTCGTGACAGCCTCTACAATGAGCAGTTCTTC,CASSLSRDSLYNEQFF
TRBV7-3,-,TRBJ2-1,-,TGTGCCAGCAGCCCAACTAACAAACCCTACAATGAGCAGTTCTTC,CASSPTNKPYNEQFF
TRBV7-3,-,TRBJ1-1,-,TGTGCCAGCAGCTTAAGTTTTACTACATCCATGAACACTGAAGCTTTCTTT,CASSLSFTTSMNTEAFF
TRBV9,-,TRBJ1-1,-,TGTGCCAGCAGCGTAGACCCTCTCGGCGGGGCTTTCTTT,CASSVDPLGGAFF
TRBV14,TRBD1,TRBJ2-7,-,TGTGCCAGCAGCCAGAGCCCAGGGGGCTATGAGCAGTACTTC,CASSQSPGGYEQYF
TRBV18,TRBD1,TRBJ1-5,-,TGTGCCAGCTCGCCCTCGGGACAGATCGACAATCAGCCCCAGCATTTT,CASSPSGQIDNQPQHF
TRBV30,-,TRBJ1-1,-,TGTGCCTGGATGGCCAGTAGCGACACTGAAGCTTTCTTT,CAWMASSDTEAFF
TRBV9,TRBD1,TRBJ2-7,-,TGTGCCAGCAGCGCCTTTGGGACAGGGAGCCAAAACTCCTACGAGCAGTACTTC,CASSAFGTGSQNSYEQYF
TRBV28,-,TRBJ1-5,-,TGTGCCAGCAGTTTGCCCCAAAGAGGCAATCAGCCCCAGCATTTT,CASSLPQRGNQPQHF
TRBV18,-,TRBJ1-1,many,TGTGCCAGCTCACCATTCCGGGGTCAAACGAACACTGAAGCTTTCTTT,CASSPFRGQTNTEAFF
TRBV5-1,TRBD1,TRBJ1-4,-,TGCGCCAGCAGCCCGACAGGGGGCGACGGGGAAAAACTGTTTTTT,CASSPTGGDGEKLFF
TRBV6-1,TRBD2,TRBJ2-1,-,TGTGCCAGCAGTGAACTAGCGGGGTATCCGAACAATGAGCAGTTCTTC,CASSELAGYPNNEQFF
TRBV7-8,TRBD1,TRBJ1-3,-,TGTGCCAGCAGCTCTCCTTCCGGACAGGGTGCTGGAAACACCATATATTTT,CASSSPSGQGAGNTIYF
TRBV28,TRBD1,TRBJ2-2,-,TGTGCCAGCAGCCTGGAATCGACAGGGCGGCTGTTTTTT,CASSLESTGRLFF
TRBV5-5,-,TRBJ1-5,few,TGTGCCAGCAGCTTGGATCCAGGGGGCAATCAGCCCCAGCATTTT,CASSLDPGGNQPQHF
TRBV19,TRBD1,TRBJ2-7,-,TGTGCCAGTAGGGACAGGCAGAGCTCCTACGAGCAGTACTTC,CASRDRQSSYEQYF
TRBV28,-,TRBJ1-5,-,TGTGCCAGCACCCCTAACAGTCAGCCCCAGCATTTT,CASTPNSQPQHF
TRBV27,-,TRBJ1-6,few,TGTGCCAGCAGTTTATTGGAGAGACCCTATAATTCACCCCTCCACTTT,CASSLLERPYNSPLHF
TRBV3-1/TRBV3-2,-,TRBJ2-7,once,TGTGCCAGCAGCCCCCCTAGCCACGAGCAGTACTTC,CASSPPSHEQYF
TRBV5-1,TRBD1,TRBJ1-2,-,TGCGCCAGCAGCCGACGGGACAGTCCTAACTATGGCTACACCTTC,CASSRRDSPNYGYTF
TRBV3-1/TRBV3-2,-,TRBJ1-1,-,TGTGCCTGCAAACAGGGACCTGAAGCTTTCTTT,CACKQGPEAFF
TRBV5-6,-,TRBJ1-3,-,TGTGCCAGCAGCCCTGGGGCAGCCGCTGGAAACACCATATATTTT,CASSPGAAAGNTIYF
TRBV10-3,-,TRBJ2-1,-,TGTGCCATCAGCAAGGCGGGGCCCTACAATGAGCAGTTCTTC,CAISKAGPYNEQFF
TRBV3-1/TRBV3-2,TRBD2,TRBJ2-2,-,TGTGCCAGCAGCCCGCTGGCGGTAGCGGGATTCACCGGGGAGCTGTTTTTT,CASSPLAVAGFTGELFF
TRBV19,TRBD1,TRBJ2-1,-,TGTGCCAGTGGGGACAGGTTGAGCTCCTACAATGAGCAGTTCTTC,CASGDRLSSYNEQFF
TRBV18,-,TRBJ2-2,-,TGTGCCAGCTCACCGTCCAGGGTGGACACCGGGGAGCTGTTTTTT,CASSPSRVDTGELFF
TRBV6-2/TRBV6-3,TRBD1,TRBJ2-3,-,TGTGCCAGCAGTTACGCAGGGGGTGGGACAGATACGCAGTATTTT,CASSYAGGGTDTQYF